These 26 T cell receptor beta chains were all obtained from the same sample, sequenced in a study of long-term antiretroviral therapy in people with HIV. With survey level as its setting, the immunoSEQ assay was v3.0. The repertoire was sequenced with immunoSEQ multiplex PCR; TCRdb's copy has only in-frame clones and lacks some. The sample records approximately 31,000 clones, roughly nine tenths being singletons. Sequenced here: unsorted PBMCs, sampled 1.1 years after starting antiretroviral therapy. The receptors were sampled from a young man with HIV.

This chain connects TRBV11-2 to TRBJ1-3; the D gene is possibly TRBD1 (5 bases). The CDR3 spans 15 residues. V lost 5 bases, J lost 2 bases, and 13 bases lay in between. Germline V lookup: CDR1 SGHAT, CDR2 FQNNGV. This CDR3 is CASSPGTDAGNTIYF. In nucleotides, the CDR3 is TGTGCCAGCAGCCCCGGGACGGACGCTGGAAACACCATATATTTT.

The chain joins TRBV14 to TRBJ2-1; no firm D call. Germline values: CDR1 SGHDN, CDR2 FVKESK. The CDR3 runs 14 residues. V lost 0 bases to trimming and J lost 7 bases, with 10 bases between them. DNA for the CDR3: TGTGCCAGCAGCCAAGATACTTGGGGTAATGAGCAGTTCTTC. Translation: CASSQDTWGNEQFF.

In its sample, this clone is medium-sized (0.01 to 0.1%). This chain connects TRBV19 to TRBJ1-1; D gene unclear. CDR1 LNHDA and CDR2 SQIVND come from the germline V gene (reference sequence). The germline V and J ends were trimmed by 5 bases and 3 bases, with 7 bases remaining between them. The CDR3 extends over 12 amino acids. The CDR3 DNA sequence: TGTGCCAGTAGTGTCTGGGACACTGAAGCTTTCTTT. Translation gives CASSVWDTEAFF.

V is TRBV2 and J is TRBJ1-2; D is ambiguous. Trimming pared 2 bases from V and 6 bases from J, leaving 22 bases between. The CDR3 runs 17 residues. Germline V gives CDR1 SNHLY, CDR2 FYNNEI. The CDR3 DNA is TGTGCCAGCAGTGAATTACCATCGCCATCCCCTTGGCATGGCTACACCTTC. Translating it yields CASSELPSPSPWHGYTF.

V is TRBV5-1 and J is TRBJ1-6; D might be TRBD1 (6 bases). Germline-derived CDR1 and CDR2 are SGHRS and YFSETQ. Trimming took 3 bases from V and 9 from J, leaving 13 bases between them. CDR3 length equals 14 residues. Written as DNA, the CDR3 is TGCGCCAGCAGCTCTACAGGGTTAGGTTCACCCCTCCACTTT. Translated: CASSSTGLGSPLHF.

J is TRBJ2-2 and V is TRBV5-1; D tentatively fits TRBD1 or TRBD2 (6 bases each). Germline V gene lookup returns CDR1 SGHRS and CDR2 YFSETQ. V shed 0 bases and J shed 2 bases, with 14 bases lying between them. The CDR3 sequence is 17 residues long. This chain's CDR3 is CASSLGMSGANTGELFF. In DNA form, the CDR3 reads TGCGCCAGCAGCTTGGGTATGTCGGGGGCTAACACCGGGGAGCTGTTTTTT.

The chain employs TRBV6-1 and TRBJ1-2; a possible D gene is TRBD1 (5 bases). CDR1 is MNHNS, CDR2 SASEGT, per germline. The V end was cut by 0 bases, the J end by 4 bases, with 18 bases between. This CDR3 region has 17 residues. The CDR3 loop reads CASSEALRVGDGYGYTF. The CDR3 nucleotides are TGTGCCAGCAGTGAAGCGCTTCGAGTAGGGGACGGCTATGGCTACACCTTC.

The chain is built from TRBV5-4 and TRBJ2-4; D not certain. There are 11 residues in the CDR3. Germline CDR1 SGHNT, CDR2 YYREEE (reference sequence). The germline V and J ends were trimmed by 2 bases and 7 bases, with 4 bases remaining between them. CDR3 sequence reads: CASSFSNIQYF. The CDR3 nucleotides are TGTGCCAGCAGCTTCTCGAACATTCAGTACTTC.

The chain uses TRBV4-1 and TRBJ1-2; 7 bases are a match to TRBD1. V shed 3 bases, J shed 4 bases, and the junction held 5 bases outside the gene matches. This CDR3 comprises 14 residues. Germline assignment: CDR1 MGHRA and CDR2 YSYEKL. As DNA, the CDR3 is TGCGCCAGCAGCCATGCGGGACAGATCTATGGCTACACCTTC. Its translation: CASSHAGQIYGYTF.

This sequence joins TRBV21-1 and TRBJ2-7; TRBD1, the D gene given by the table, was not confirmed from the DNA. TRBV21-1 is termed a pseudogene. This CDR3 has 16 amino acids. CDR3 protein: CASSGRTGTGRHEQYF. The CDR3 DNA sequence: TGTGCCAGCAGCGGACGAACCGGGACAGGGCGGCACGAGCAGTACTTC.

V and J are TRBV5-8 and TRBJ2-7; 7 bases fit TRBD1. Unmatched junction bases numbered 2, after V lost 2 bases and J lost 6 bases. The CDR3 has 12 amino acids. From germline, CDR1 is SGHTS and CDR2 YDEGEE. As DNA, the CDR3 is TGTGCCAGCAGCTTTACAGGGGTCGAGCAGTACTTC. Its translation is CASSFTGVEQYF.

The chain uses TRBV6-6 and TRBJ2-7; TRBD1 matches 7 bases. Trimming took 0 bases from V and 3 from J; bases not matched to a gene: 5. Germline-derived CDR1 and CDR2 are MNHNY and SVGAGI (reference sequence). CDR3 length equals 15 residues. In DNA form, the CDR3 reads TGTGCCAGCAGTTACTCGGAGACAGGGATCTACGAGCAGTACTTC. Translation gives CASSYSETGIYEQYF.

The chain recombines TRBV5-1 with TRBJ2-5; D not certain. The CDR3 runs to 14 residues. V was clipped by 0 bases and J by 1 base, with 7 bases between them. The germline CDR1 and CDR2 sequences are SGHRS and YFSETQ. In DNA, the CDR3 is TGCGCCAGCAGCTTGGGGCAACGCCAAGAGACCCAGTACTTC. It encodes CASSLGQRQETQYF. The full variable domain, rest sourced from reference TRBV5-1 and TRBJ2-5, is KAGVTQTPRYLIKTRGQQVTLSCSPISGHRSVSWYQQTPGQGLQFLFEYFSETQRNKGNFPGRFSGRQFSNSRSEMNVSTLELGDSALYLCASSLGQRQETQYFGPGTRLLVL.

This CDR3 is CASSLDLNSGWDEQFF. CDR3 bases: TGTGCCAGCAGCTTAGACCTTAATAGCGGGTGGGATGAGCAGTTCTTC. J is TRBJ2-1 and V is TRBV11-2, with TRBD2 matching 7 bases. The V and J ends lost 0 bases and 8 bases, in that order; junction bases with no gene match: 10. Germline V gives CDR1 SGHAT, CDR2 FQNNGV. The CDR3 is made up of 16 amino acids. Filled out from reference TRBV11-2 and TRBJ2-1, the complete variable domain reads EAGVAQSPRYKIIEKRQSVAFWCNPISGHATLYWYQQILGQGPKLLIQFQNNGVVDDSQLPKDRFSAERLKGVDSTLKIQPAKLEDSAVYLCASSLDLNSGWDEQFFGPGTRLTVL.

The chain carries TRBV7-8 and TRBJ2-7; 8 bases are a match to TRBD1. The V gene end was trimmed by 10 bases and the J gene end by 4 bases; junction bases not matched to a gene: 9. Germline V CDR1 and CDR2: SGHVS, FQNEAQ. This CDR3 comprises 13 residues. The CDR3 region has the DNA TGTGCCACTAGTAACAGGGGGAGGTACGAGCAGTACTTC. Its translation is CATSNRGRYEQYF.

The chain has TRBV7-8 and TRBJ1-4; TRBD1 aligns across 8 bases. V was pared by 6 bases and J by 3 bases, with 0 bases of the junction left unmatched. This CDR3 has 13 amino acids. The germline CDR1 and CDR2 sequences are SGHVS and FQNEAQ. The CDR3 DNA reads as TGTGCCAGCAGGGGACAGGCTAATGAAAAACTGTTTTTT. This gives the protein CASRGQANEKLFF.

This clone was observed a handful of times. The chain links TRBV28 to TRBJ1-4, with 10 bases fitting TRBD1. The germline V gene encodes CDR1 MDHEN and CDR2 SYDVKM. Trimming cost V 1 base and J 8 bases; bases outside gene matches: 10. The CDR3 runs 17 residues. The DNA of the CDR3 is TGTGCCAGCAGTTTATCCCTATCCGGGACAGGGGTCGAAAAACTGTTTTTT. It translates to CASSLSLSGTGVEKLFF. The entire variable domain, with the rest obtained from reference TRBV28 and TRBJ1-4, is as follows: DVKVTQSSRYLVKRTGEKVFLECVQDMDHENMFWYRQDPGLGLRLIYFSYDVKMKEKGDIPEGYSVSREKKERFSLILESASTNQTSMYLCASSLSLSGTGVEKLFFGSGTQLSVL.

The chain employs TRBV28 and TRBJ2-7, with 7 bases fitting TRBD1. After removal of 6 bases from V and 1 base from J, the junction contained 0 bases not matched to a gene. Germline lookup yields CDR1 MDHEN and CDR2 SYDVKM. The CDR3 has 12 residues. The CDR3 region has the DNA TGTGCCAGCAGGACAGGGTCCTACGAGCAGTACTTC. Translated: CASRTGSYEQYF.

The chain is built from TRBV5-6 and TRBJ2-4; maybe TRBD2 (6 bases). Trimming took 2 bases from V and 4 from J, leaving 10 bases between them. The CDR3 has 14 amino acids. Per germline, CDR1 SGHDT and CDR2 YYEEEE. CDR3 sequence (DNA): TGTGCCAGCAGCTTTGGGGGGACTAAAAACATTCAGTACTTC. This codes for CASSFGGTKNIQYF.

The chain employs TRBV27 and TRBJ2-5; no reliable D call. In germline, CDR1 is MNHEY, CDR2 SMNVEV (reference sequence). The V end was cut by 6 bases, the J end by 1 base, with 0 bases between. The CDR3 is 10 residues long. CDR3 sequence (DNA): TGTGCCAGCAGCCAAGAGACCCAGTACTTC. It translates to CASSQETQYF.

This clone was detected only once. In nucleotides, the CDR3 is TGTGCCAGCAGCTTAGAAGGGTTAGCGGGCGGCACAGATACGCAGTATTTT. The encoded protein is CASSLEGLAGGTDTQYF. The chain combines TRBV7-9 with TRBJ2-3; TRBD2 matches at 7 bases. The germline gives CDR1 SEHNR, CDR2 FQNEAQ (reference sequence). V lost 1 base, J lost 1 base, and 8 bases stayed unmatched. This CDR3 is built from 17 residues.

This CDR3 reads CASSPGGVWYEQFF. The CDR3 DNA reads as TGCGCCAGCAGCCCGGGGGGGGTTTGGTATGAGCAGTTCTTC. The chain employs TRBV5-1 and TRBJ2-1; 8 positions match TRBD2. V lost 4 bases, J lost 8 bases, and 8 bases stayed unmatched. This CDR3 spans 14 amino acids. Germline loops: CDR1 SGHRS, CDR2 YFSETQ.

In the case of this clone: The sample contains more than one DNA sequence encoding this CDR3. The chain uses TRBV5-6 and TRBJ2-7; D may be TRBD1 or TRBD2 (7 bases each). The CDR3 is 13 residues long. V was cut by 3 bases and J by 7 bases, with 14 bases left in between. Germline CDR1 is SGHDT and CDR2 is YYEEEE. The CDR3 region is CASSWGQGGEQYF. CDR3 nucleotide sequence: TGTGCCAGCAGCTGGGGGCAGGGGGGGGAGCAGTACTTC.

This chain uses TRBV6-6 with TRBJ1-2; D possibly corresponds to TRBD1 (5 bases). Trimming took 2 bases from V and 6 from J, leaving 13 bases between them. Germline V gene lookup returns CDR1 MNHNY and CDR2 SVGAGI (reference sequence). This CDR3 contains 14 residues. CDR3 nucleotides: TGTGCCAGCAGTTACGGGGCTCGGAGCGATGGCTACACCTTC. It codes for CASSYGARSDGYTF.

The genes are TRBV9 and TRBJ2-3; a possible D gene is TRBD1 (6 bases). This CDR3 region has 16 residues. V was trimmed by 3 bases and J by 1 base, leaving 15 bases between them. The germline gives CDR1 SGDLS, CDR2 YYNGEE. The CDR3 region is CASSASRDTRTDTQYF. The CDR3 DNA reads TGTGCCAGCAGCGCGTCCCGGGACACCCGCACAGATACGCAGTATTTT.

The rearrangement links TRBV6-5 to TRBJ2-7; 7 positions match TRBD1. There are 15 residues in the CDR3. CDR1 MNHEY and CDR2 SVGAGI come from the germline V gene. The V segment lost 5 bases and the J segment 3 bases; nucleotides outside the gene matches: 10. CDR3 loop: CASSPTGTANYEQYF. CDR3 DNA sequence: TGTGCCAGCAGTCCCACCGGGACAGCAAACTACGAGCAGTACTTC.